What follows is one TCR beta chain and its context. Its antigen is undetermined. These data come from a study of vaccination and CD4 T cells after COVID-19. As for the study in general: Overlapping SARS-CoV-2, HCoV-NL63, HCoV-OC43 and HCoV-229E spike peptides were used to stimulate cells.

Cultured CD4+ T-cell DNA underwent Oncomine TCR Beta short-read sequencing. TCRdb reprocessed the PCR reads with MiXCR, giving one entry per CDR3 protein. Found here are under 20,000 distinct CDR3 sequences, about four fifths of them singletons; the top ten hold about 17%. Germline CDR1 is MNHNS and CDR2 is SASEGT. The CDR3 covers 13 residues. Deletions cut 5 bases from V and 4 bases from J, with 10 bases between. Treatment reported: approximately 11-day PBMC culture with coronavirus spike peptide pools or control peptides (ViraFEST assay). Half the growth medium was swapped for new IL-2 medium on days 3 and 7.

The sequence was obtained from a human donor who received a COVID-19 vaccine. The rearrangement uses TRBV6-1 and TRBJ2-3; D call uncertain. The input for sequencing was CD4+ T cells from blood, cultured in vitro, taken after SARS-CoV-2 vaccination. CDR3 DNA sequence: TGTGCCAGCAGTCGAAACGTTGCAGATACGCAGTATTTT. This translates into CASSRNVADTQYF.